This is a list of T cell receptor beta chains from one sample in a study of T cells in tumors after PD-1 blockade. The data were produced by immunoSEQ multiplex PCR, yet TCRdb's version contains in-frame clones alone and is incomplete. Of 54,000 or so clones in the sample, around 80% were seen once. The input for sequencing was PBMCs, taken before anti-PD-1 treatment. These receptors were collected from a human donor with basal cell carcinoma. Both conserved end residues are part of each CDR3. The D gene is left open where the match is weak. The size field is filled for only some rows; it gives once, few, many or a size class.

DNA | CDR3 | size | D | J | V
TGTGCCAGCAGCACTAGCGGGGGGGCCGCGGAGACCCAGTACTTC | CASSTSGGAAETQYF | . | TRBD2 | TRBJ2-5 | TRBV7-9
TGTGCCACCAGCAGAGAGTCAGGGCGGAATGAGCAGTTCTTC | CATSRESGRNEQFF | . | . | TRBJ2-1 | TRBV15
TGCGCCAGCAGCTCTACAGGGGAAGAGACCCAGTACTTC | CASSSTGEETQYF | . | TRBD1 | TRBJ2-5 | TRBV5-1
TGTGCCAGCAGTGACCCTACCAGCGGCTCCTACGAGCAGTACTTC | CASSDPTSGSYEQYF | . | . | TRBJ2-7 | TRBV6-1
TGTGCCAGCAGCTTAACCGGGACAGGGGGCACTGAAGCTTTCTTT | CASSLTGTGGTEAFF | . | TRBD1 | TRBJ1-1 | TRBV7-9
TGTGCCAGCAGCTATCAACTAGCGGGGGGCACCGGGGAGCTGTTTTTT | CASSYQLAGGTGELFF | once | TRBD2 | TRBJ2-2 | TRBV11-3
TGTGCCAGCAGCCTTATTTCTCAGGGTGTTGGAGAAAAACTGTTTTTT | CASSLISQGVGEKLFF | . | . | TRBJ1-4 | TRBV5-4
TGTGCCAGCTCACCTTTATCTAGCGGGGGGGCGAACAATGAGCAGTTCTTC | CASSPLSSGGANNEQFF | . | TRBD2 | TRBJ2-1 | TRBV18
TGTGCCAGCTCACCGAAACCTAGCGCAGATACGCAGTATTTT | CASSPKPSADTQYF | . | . | TRBJ2-3 | TRBV18
TGTGCCAGTAGTATTCCTGACAGAAGTGGCTACACCTTC | CASSIPDRSGYTF | . | . | TRBJ1-2 | TRBV19
TGTGCCAGCAGCGTAGCTCAGGTCGGCTATGGCTACACCTTC | CASSVAQVGYGYTF | . | . | TRBJ1-2 | TRBV9
TGTGCCAGCAGTTACTCGGGGGACAGCACAGATACGCAGTATTTT | CASSYSGDSTDTQYF | . | . | TRBJ2-3 | TRBV6-6
TGCAGTGCTAGTTCAGACAGGGAAGAAAAGCAGTACTTC | CSASSDREEKQYF | . | TRBD1 | TRBJ2-7 | TRBV20-1
TGTGCCAGCAGCTTAGGTGGGGACACCCGCACAGATACGCAGTATTTT | CASSLGGDTRTDTQYF | . | . | TRBJ2-3 | TRBV11-3
TGTGCCAGCAGCTTAAGTACTAGCGGGGTCACGGGGGAGCAGTACTTC | CASSLSTSGVTGEQYF | . | TRBD2 | TRBJ2-7 | TRBV7-9
TGTGCCAGCAGTTTAGCGGGGGCATCACAAGAGACCCAGTACTTC | CASSLAGASQETQYF | . | TRBD2 | TRBJ2-5 | TRBV6-5
TGTGCCAGCAGCCAAGGCCCGATTACAGGGAGAGGAAACACCATATATTTT | CASSQGPITGRGNTIYF | . | . | TRBJ1-3 | TRBV3-1/TRBV3-2
TGTGCCAGCAGCTTGAGTGGGACAGGGTATGGCTACACCTTC | CASSLSGTGYGYTF | . | TRBD1 | TRBJ1-2 | TRBV5-4
TGCGCCAGCAGCTTGTCGCTCGAGCCGTCTCGCTACACCTTC | CASSLSLEPSRYTF | few | . | TRBJ1-2 | TRBV5-1
TGTGCCTGGAGTGGGGACGCCAGTCCCTATGGCTACACCTTC | CAWSGDASPYGYTF | . | . | TRBJ1-2 | TRBV30
TGTGCCAGCAGCTTAGACACCGGACTAGCGGGGGGCCAATCCTACAATGAGCAGTTCTTC | CASSLDTGLAGGQSYNEQFF | . | TRBD2 | TRBJ2-1 | TRBV13
TGTGCCAGTAGTTTTCAGGGGGTCTACAATGAGCAGTTCTTC | CASSFQGVYNEQFF | . | TRBD1 | TRBJ2-1 | TRBV19
TGTGCCAGCAGTTACTCCGACAGGGCCCCGCAGTACTTC | CASSYSDRAPQYF | . | TRBD1 | TRBJ2-5 | TRBV6-2/TRBV6-3
TGCGCCAGCAGGGAAGGACAGGGAATGAACACTGAAGCTTTCTTT | CASREGQGMNTEAFF | . | TRBD1 | TRBJ1-1 | TRBV10-2
TGTGCCAGCTCAACGAAATTGGAGACCCAGTACTTC | CASSTKLETQYF | . | . | TRBJ2-5 | TRBV18
TGTGCCAGCTCACCGGCAGGGGTCTCCTATGGCTACACCTTC | CASSPAGVSYGYTF | . | . | TRBJ1-2 | TRBV18
TGTGCCAGCAGTTACCCGGGACAGGGATCCTACGAGCAGTACTTC | CASSYPGQGSYEQYF | . | TRBD1 | TRBJ2-7 | TRBV6-6
TGTGCCAGCATCCCCGGGAGGATGAACACTGAAGCTTTCTTT | CASIPGRMNTEAFF | . | . | TRBJ1-1 | TRBV5-8
TGTGCCAGCAGCTTAGGGGTCGGAACAGATACGCAGTATTTT | CASSLGVGTDTQYF | . | . | TRBJ2-3 | TRBV7-8
TGTGCCAGCAGCTCCTTTAATGGAGGCTCCGAGCAGTACTTC | CASSSFNGGSEQYF | . | . | TRBJ2-7 | TRBV7-2
TGTGCCAGCAACCAGCCAGGGACCTATGGCTACACCTTC | CASNQPGTYGYTF | few | . | TRBJ1-2 | TRBV12-3/TRBV12-4
TGTGCCAGCAGCTTGGACCAGCCTGCAACTAATGAAAAACTGTTTTTT | CASSLDQPATNEKLFF | once | . | TRBJ1-4 | TRBV5-4
TGTGCCAGTAGTGCTTCCAGGACAGGGGCCACCGGGGAGCTGTTTTTT | CASSASRTGATGELFF | . | TRBD1 | TRBJ2-2 | TRBV19
TGCGCCAGCAGCTTGGTAGCGGGTGGCAACACCGGGGAGCTGTTTTTT | CASSLVAGGNTGELFF | . | TRBD2 | TRBJ2-2 | TRBV5-1
TGTGCCAGCAGTGACCCAGGGACCCCACTAGAGACCCAGTACTTC | CASSDPGTPLETQYF | . | . | TRBJ2-5 | TRBV25-1
TGTGCCAGCAGCTCGAGGACAGGGGAAAGCAATCAGCCCCAGCATTTT | CASSSRTGESNQPQHF | . | TRBD1 | TRBJ1-5 | TRBV7-8
TGTGCCAGCAGCCCGGGACAGGCGCCCCTGAAGCAGTTCTTC | CASSPGQAPLKQFF | . | TRBD1 | TRBJ2-1 | TRBV7-9
TGTGCCAGCAGCTTGGCCCCGAAGAACGAGCAGTACTTC | CASSLAPKNEQYF | . | . | TRBJ2-7 | TRBV5-4
TGTGCCAGCTCACTGAACACCGGGGAGCTGTTTTTT | CASSLNTGELFF | . | . | TRBJ2-2 | TRBV18
TGTGCCAGCAGCGTAGGTGCGGGGGGGCTCTACGAGCAGTACTTC | CASSVGAGGLYEQYF | . | TRBD2 | TRBJ2-7 | TRBV9
TGTGCCAGCAGTTACTCGAAAGGGAACACCGGGGAGCTGTTTTTT | CASSYSKGNTGELFF | . | . | TRBJ2-2 | TRBV6-2/TRBV6-3
TGCGCCAGCAGCCGACGTAGCGGGGGGGCGGAGACCCAGTACTTC | CASSRRSGGAETQYF | . | TRBD2 | TRBJ2-5 | TRBV5-1
TGCAGTGCTAGTGGGAACGGGCGCACCGGGGAGCTGTTTTTT | CSASGNGRTGELFF | . | . | TRBJ2-2 | TRBV20-1
TGTGCCAGAAGCTTATACAGGGGGCAGGACACTGAAGCTTTCTTT | CARSLYRGQDTEAFF | once | TRBD1 | TRBJ1-1 | TRBV5-3
TGTGCCAGCAGATCGACAGGGGGCTTCGGGGCCCAGTACTTC | CASRSTGGFGAQYF | . | TRBD1 | TRBJ2-5 | TRBV27
TGCGCCAGCAGTGAGTTCGGGGGACTACCCACAGATACGCAGTATTTT | CASSEFGGLPTDTQYF | . | TRBD2 | TRBJ2-3 | TRBV10-2
TGTGCCAGCTCACCACTGGGACAGGGGGCGATGACTGAAGCTTTCTTT | CASSPLGQGAMTEAFF | . | TRBD1 | TRBJ1-1 | TRBV18
TGTGCCAGCACCCGGACGAGCAACACTGAAGCTTTCTTT | CASTRTSNTEAFF | few | . | TRBJ1-1 | TRBV3-1/TRBV3-2
TGTGCCAGCAGCGTTGGAGGGCCCTGGGGGAGTTATGGCTACACCTTC | CASSVGGPWGSYGYTF | once | . | TRBJ1-2 | TRBV9
TGTGCCAGCAGCTTAGTTGGGGCGCGGGATCAGCCCCAGCATTTT | CASSLVGARDQPQHF | . | . | TRBJ1-5 | TRBV7-2
TGTGCCAGCAGTTACGACGGGCCGAACCTCGGCTATGGCTACACCTTC | CASSYDGPNLGYGYTF | . | . | TRBJ1-2 | TRBV6-6
TGTGCCAGCAGGCCCGCGGGGGGGCCCCAGCATTTT | CASRPAGGPQHF | . | . | TRBJ1-5 | TRBV2
TGTGCCACCAGCAGAGATCTTGAGACCCAGTACTTC | CATSRDLETQYF | . | . | TRBJ2-5 | TRBV15
TGTGCCAGCAGTTCTGCTTCGACAGGGCGGTACACTGAAGCTTTCTTT | CASSSASTGRYTEAFF | . | TRBD1 | TRBJ1-1 | TRBV6-5
TGTGCCAGCAGCCCTATGGCCCGCCTTCAGCGGGGGGTCAGTGAGCAGTTCTTC | CASSPMARLQRGVSEQFF | . | TRBD2 | TRBJ2-1 | TRBV9